Listed below are T cell receptor beta chains from one sample, sequenced in a study of T cell changes during pregnancy in multiple sclerosis. The assay was immunoSEQ multiplex PCR, and TCRdb's table has in-frame clones only and misses some. The sample holds about 100,000 clones, 93% seen once. This sample comprised peripheral blood, obtained after pregnancy. All receptors come from a female donor with multiple sclerosis, enrolled in a pregnancy study. Both conserved end residues are part of each CDR3. The D gene is left open where the match is weak. Some rows mark clone size as missing; the rest say once, few, many or name a class of expanded clone.

J | size | D | V | DNA | CDR3
TRBJ2-7 | few | NA | TRBV6-1 | TGTGCCAGCAGTGAAGCGGGGGGAGAGCAGTACTTC | CASSEAGGEQYF
TRBJ2-1 | NA | TRBD2 | TRBV5-4 | TGTGCCAGCAGCTCGTCGGCGGGAGCCACCTACAATGAGCAGTTCTTC | CASSSSAGATYNEQFF
TRBJ2-1 | few | TRBD2 | TRBV19 | TGTGCCAGTACCCCGACTGCGGGAGGCTACAATGAGCAGTTCTTC | CASTPTAGGYNEQFF
TRBJ2-7 | NA | TRBD2 | TRBV5-4 | TGTGCCAGCAGCTCTGTCCTAGCGGGAGGAAACGAGCAGTACTTC | CASSSVLAGGNEQYF
TRBJ1-1 | NA | NA | TRBV5-4 | TGTGCCAGCAGCCCAGGACAGAGCTTTGGAGCTTTCTTT | CASSPGQSFGAFF
TRBJ2-7 | NA | NA | TRBV4-3 | TGCGCCAGCAGCCAAGACGCTTTTACGAGGGCCTCCTACGAGCAGTACTTC | CASSQDAFTRASYEQYF
TRBJ2-5 | NA | NA | TRBV19 | TGTGCCAGTAGCGGGGGAATGGCTCGGGAGACCCAGTACTTC | CASSGGMARETQYF
TRBJ2-3 | NA | TRBD1 | TRBV28 | TGTGCCAGCAGTTTAGGACAGGTCTACCCCAGTACGCAGTATTTT | CASSLGQVYPSTQYF
TRBJ1-1 | NA | TRBD1 | TRBV5-1 | TGCGCCAGCAGCTCGGAGGGGGCGCGGCTGAACACTGAAGCTTTCTTT | CASSSEGARLNTEAFF
TRBJ1-5 | NA | TRBD1 | TRBV19 | TGTGCCAGTAGTCCGAGGGGGCAGCCAAATCAGCCCCAGCATTTT | CASSPRGQPNQPQHF
TRBJ2-1 | NA | NA | TRBV27 | TGTGCCAGCAGTTTATTCGGCCTGTCCGGAGTTATGGATGAGCAGTTCTTC | CASSLFGLSGVMDEQFF
TRBJ2-4 | few | NA | TRBV7-8 | TGTGCCAGCAGCTTAGCCAGGGGAAACATTCAGTACTTC | CASSLARGNIQYF
TRBJ2-3 | NA | TRBD2 | TRBV9 | TGTGCCAGCAGCCCGGGACTACCAGATACGCAGTATTTT | CASSPGLPDTQYF
TRBJ1-5 | once | NA | TRBV27 | TGTGCCAGCAGTTTGGGGGGGCGGCGGCAGCCCCAGCATTTT | CASSLGGRRQPQHF
TRBJ1-1 | few | TRBD1 | TRBV19 | TGTGCCAGTAGTATTAGGGGCCCAGGGGGATTAAACACTGAAGCTTTCTTT | CASSIRGPGGLNTEAFF
TRBJ2-7 | NA | NA | TRBV5-6 | TGTGCCAGCAGCTCCCTTGGCAAGATTGACGAGCAGTACTTC | CASSSLGKIDEQYF
TRBJ1-1 | NA | NA | TRBV5-1 | TGCGCCAGCAGGTTGCAGGAATACACTGAAGCTTTCTTT | CASRLQEYTEAFF
TRBJ2-1 | NA | TRBD2 | TRBV11-2 | TGTGCCAGCACCGCTCTAGCGGCCTCCTACAATGAGCAGTTCTTC | CASTALAASYNEQFF
TRBJ2-7 | NA | NA | TRBV19 | TGTGCCAGTAGTCCCTTAGTTGGGGCAGGGTTTTCCTACGAGCAGTACTTC | CASSPLVGAGFSYEQYF
TRBJ2-6 | NA | NA | TRBV27 | TGTGCCAGCAGTTTATTCAGTGCTAGCTCTGGGGCCAACGTCCTGACTTTC | CASSLFSASSGANVLTF
TRBJ1-2 | NA | TRBD1 | TRBV30 | TGTGCCTGGAGTATGGGGACAGGGGATGGCTACACCTTC | CAWSMGTGDGYTF
TRBJ1-2 | NA | TRBD1 | TRBV12-5 | TGTGCTAGTGGAGCAGGGACAGGGAATGGCTACACCTTC | CASGAGTGNGYTF
TRBJ2-1 | NA | NA | TRBV19 | TGTGCCAGTAGTATAATTAGGGACTTGGGGAATGAGCAGTTCTTC | CASSIIRDLGNEQFF
TRBJ2-3 | NA | TRBD2 | TRBV28 | TGTGCCAGCAGTTTTAGCGGGAGCGCAGATACGCAGTATTTT | CASSFSGSADTQYF
TRBJ1-3 | once | NA | TRBV25-1 | TGTGCCAGCAGTTTACAGGGCCGAAACACCATATATTTT | CASSLQGRNTIYF
TRBJ1-2 | NA | NA | TRBV9 | TGTGCCAGCAGCGGAACAGACTATGGCTACACCTTC | CASSGTDYGYTF
TRBJ1-2 | NA | NA | TRBV6-1 | TGTGCCAGCAGATCAGTGGAGGGAGAGGGCTATGGCTACACCTTC | CASRSVEGEGYGYTF
TRBJ1-3 | NA | NA | TRBV27 | TGTGCCAGCAGTTTATCCCCAGGGGCTGGAAACACCATATATTTT | CASSLSPGAGNTIYF
TRBJ2-1 | NA | TRBD2 | TRBV27 | TGTGCCAGCAGTTTATCCTGGCCTAGCGGGGAGTTCTTC | CASSLSWPSGEFF
TRBJ1-1 | NA | NA | TRBV18 | TGTGCCAGCTCACCTCAGGGGAACACTGAAGCTTTCTTT | CASSPQGNTEAFF
TRBJ1-5 | NA | NA | TRBV6-1 | TGTGCCAGCAGTGAATCAAGGGGCCCTCAGCCCCAGCATTTT | CASSESRGPQPQHF
TRBJ2-7 | NA | NA | TRBV18 | TGTGCCAGCTCACCAAAAGGCTTGTTGGGGGCCGACGAGCAGTACTTC | CASSPKGLLGADEQYF
TRBJ2-7 | NA | TRBD2 | TRBV5-5 | TGTGCCAGCAGCTTGGGACTAGCGGGCGCCTACGAGCAGTACTTC | CASSLGLAGAYEQYF
TRBJ2-7 | NA | TRBD2 | TRBV19 | TGTGCCAGCTCTAGCGGAAGCTCCTACGAGCAGTACTTC | CASSSGSSYEQYF
TRBJ2-7 | NA | TRBD2 | TRBV6-6 | TGTGCCAGCAGTTTCCAAGCGGGAGGACTGTACGAGCAGTACTTC | CASSFQAGGLYEQYF
TRBJ2-1 | NA | TRBD2 | TRBV19 | TGTGCCAGTAGGGGGACTAGCGCTAAATACAATGAGCAGTTCTTC | CASRGTSAKYNEQFF
TRBJ1-1 | NA | NA | TRBV7-3 | TGTGCCAGCAGCTACGGGTTAATGAACACTGAAGCTTTCTTT | CASSYGLMNTEAFF
TRBJ1-4 | few | NA | TRBV7-9 | TGTGCCAGCAGCCCCTTAGGACAGAGCCTATCTGCAACTAATGAAAAACTGTTTTTT | CASSPLGQSLSATNEKLFF
TRBJ2-1 | NA | TRBD2 | TRBV27 | TGTGCCAGCAGTTTACGGAGCGGGAGTTGGAATGAGCAGTTCTTC | CASSLRSGSWNEQFF
TRBJ2-2 | NA | TRBD1 | TRBV6-6 | TGTGCCGCCCGGAAGGGGACAGGGGGCGTGGCCGGGGAGCTGTTTTTT | CAARKGTGGVAGELFF
TRBJ1-4 | NA | TRBD1 | TRBV6-1 | TGTGCCAGCAGTGGACAGGGGAATGAAAAACTGTTTTTT | CASSGQGNEKLFF
TRBJ2-3 | NA | NA | TRBV19 | TGTGCCAGTAGTCCCCCCGGCTCGGGGATACATACGCAGTATTTT | CASSPPGSGIHTQYF
TRBJ2-6 | NA | TRBD1 | TRBV18 | TGTGCCAGCTCACCTACGGGACAGGGGTACTCTGGGGCCAACGTCCTGACTTTC | CASSPTGQGYSGANVLTF